The 14 T cell receptor beta chains given below trace back to one sample, sequenced in a study of cytomegalovirus exposure and HLA in healthy donors (dated by TCRdb to about 2017). The method behind the library was the immunoSEQ multiplex PCR assay. A mixture of 60 forward primers for TCR Vbeta segments and 13 reverse primers for TCR Jbeta segments was used in the multiplex PCR. TCRdb holds this immuneACCESS table with in-frame rearrangements only. Some clones are missing; in checked studies, unresolved V genes explain under half, and the rest has no known cause. Per the sample table, the count is about 55,000 clones. Approximately 8.9% of the sample goes to the ten largest clones. The sample consisted of PBMCs. The source of these receptors is a man between 50 and 59 years old in good health and CMV-seropositive.

The chain links TRBV19 to TRBJ1-2; the D is unclear. Germline CDR1 reads LNHDA; CDR2 reads SQIVND (reference sequence). V was trimmed by 7 bases and J by 8 bases, leaving 23 bases between them. The CDR3 sequence is 15 residues long. CDR3 region: CASTPLLGVSGGYTF. CDR3 bases: TGTGCCAGTACCCCCCTCTTGGGAGTCTCGGGGGGCTACACCTTC. The variable domain in full, completed from reference TRBV19 and TRBJ1-2, reads DGGITQSPKYLFRKEGQNVTLSCEQNLNHDAMYWYRQDPGQGLRLIYYSQIVNDFQKGDIAEGYSVSREKKESFPLTVTSAQKNPTAFYLCASTPLLGVSGGYTFGSGTRLTVV.

This chain joins TRBV27 and TRBJ1-1; a weak D match, TRBD1 (5 bases). The CDR3 is 14 residues long. Germline lookup yields CDR1 MNHEY and CDR2 SMNVEV (reference sequence). The V end lost 4 bases, the J end lost 3 bases, and 12 bases lay between the germline ends. CDR3 coding DNA: TGTGCCAGCAGTTGGAGCAGGGCGGACACTGAAGCTTTCTTT. Protein product: CASSWSRADTEAFF.

The J gene is TRBJ2-5, the V gene TRBV4-3; D perhaps matches TRBD1 (5 bases). Germline assignment: CDR1 LGHNA and CDR2 YSLEER. V was clipped by 0 bases and J by 7 bases, with 15 bases between them. This CDR3 is built from 15 residues. The CDR3 coding sequence is TGCGCCAGCAGCCAAGATCAGGGCACCCGAGGGACCCAGTACTTC. This sequence encodes CASSQDQGTRGTQYF.

V and J are TRBV20-1 and TRBJ2-5; the D gene is possibly TRBD2 (6 bases). The CDR3 runs 11 residues. The germline V gene has CDR1 DFQATT and CDR2 SNEGSKA (reference sequence). Trimming removed 5 bases from V and 7 bases from J, with 11 bases in between. The CDR3 here is CSASWGGTQYF. The DNA of the CDR3 is TGCAGTGCTTCATGGGGAGGGACCCAGTACTTC.

This sequence joins TRBV29-1 and TRBJ2-6, with D possibly TRBD1 on 6 matching bases. The CDR3 is 15 amino acids. V was trimmed by 2 bases and J by 4 bases, leaving 12 bases between them. CDR1 and CDR2 from the germline V gene are SQVTM and ANQGSEA. The CDR3 DNA is TGCAGCGTTGAACACTCAGGGGAGGGGGCCAACGTCCTGACTTTC. It translates to CSVEHSGEGANVLTF.

This chain connects TRBV7-6 to TRBJ2-7; a weak D match, TRBD1 (6 bases). V shed 5 bases and J shed 3 bases, with 23 bases lying between them. This CDR3 spans 17 amino acids. The V gene's germline CDR1 is SGHVS and CDR2 FNYEAQ. CDR3 loop: CASSPADLGQNFYEQYF. CDR3 coding DNA: TGTGCCAGCAGCCCCGCCGACCTCGGACAGAACTTCTACGAGCAGTACTTC. Filled out from reference TRBV7-6 and TRBJ2-7, the complete variable domain reads GAGVSQSPRYKVTKRGQDVALRCDPISGHVSLYWYRQALGQGPEFLTYFNYEAQQDKSGLPNDRFSAERPEGSISTLTIQRTEQRDSAMYRCASSPADLGQNFYEQYFGPGTRLTVT.

Concerning this clone: At one boundary the junction diverges from the germline segment, which might be a read error. The rearrangement joins TRBV7-7 to TRBJ2-2; D remains ambiguous. Germline CDR1 reads SSHAT; CDR2 reads FNYEAQ (reference sequence). The CDR3 is 15 amino acids. In DNA, the CDR3 is TGTGCTAGCAGCTTAGAAGCCGCGAACACCGGGGAGCTGTTTTTT. Its translation is CASSLEAANTGELFF.

The rearrangement joins TRBV13 to TRBJ2-1; the match to TRBD2 covers 12 bases. V was clipped by 6 bases and J by 6 bases; unmatched bases: 6. The CDR3 length is 15 residues. From germline, CDR1 is PRHDT and CDR2 FYEKMQ (reference sequence). CDR3 region: CASRAGTSGLNEQFF. The CDR3 DNA sequence: TGTGCCAGCAGGGCCGGGACTAGCGGGCTCAATGAGCAGTTCTTC.

The genes are TRBV5-1 and TRBJ2-1; 11 nucleotides line up with TRBD1. There are 16 residues in the CDR3. The V gene end was trimmed by 3 bases and the J gene end by 8 bases; junction bases not matched to a gene: 10. Germline CDR1 is SGHRS and CDR2 is YFSETQ. As DNA, the CDR3 is TGCGCCAGCAGCTCCTCAGGACAGGGGGCTGGCGATGAGCAGTTCTTC. Translated: CASSSSGQGAGDEQFF.

The V gene is TRBV19, the J gene TRBJ2-3, with 9 bases lining up with TRBD2. Germline CDR1 reads LNHDA; CDR2 reads SQIVND (reference sequence). The CDR3 has 16 amino acids. The V gene end was trimmed by 2 bases and the J gene end by 3 bases; junction bases not matched to a gene: 6. DNA for the CDR3: TGTGCCAGTAGTATACGAAGCGGGGGGCGTACAGATACGCAGTATTTT. Amino acids: CASSIRSGGRTDTQYF.

Remarks on this clone: This same CDR3 is encoded by further DNA sequences in the sample. The chain employs TRBV21-1 and TRBJ1-5; no DNA check was done on the table's D call, TRBD1. TRBV21-1 is a documented pseudogene. This CDR3 has 15 residues. The DNA for the CDR3 is TGTGCCAGCAGCAAAGGGGGGCCAAAGGGTCAGCCCCAGCATTTT. It encodes CASSKGGPKGQPQHF.

CDR3 loop: CASIPRGAGESNEQFF. In DNA, the CDR3 is TGTGCCAGTATCCCCCGGGGGGCGGGAGAGTCTAATGAGCAGTTCTTC. The gene calls are TRBV19 and TRBJ2-1, with D maybe TRBD2 (7 bases). The CDR3 length is 16 residues. The germline gives CDR1 LNHDA, CDR2 SQIVND (reference sequence). V lost 7 bases and J lost 7, with 23 bases in between.

This chain uses TRBV28 with TRBJ2-7, with a tentative D call TRBD1 (6 bases). V dropped 3 bases and J dropped 4 bases, with 13 bases sitting between them. This CDR3 contains 14 residues. Per germline, CDR1 MDHEN and CDR2 SYDVKM. The CDR3 DNA is TGTGCCAGCAGTTTTAGGGGACACCCTTACGAGCAGTACTTC. This encodes CASSFRGHPYEQYF.

The V gene is TRBV4-2, the J gene TRBJ2-5; 7 bases agree with TRBD2. The J call may not be correct, given that the DNA end is closer to TRBJ2-7. Germline assignment: CDR1 LGHNA and CDR2 YNFKEQ. The CDR3 sequence is 14 residues long. CDR3 amino acids: CASSQDLGGPEQYF. CDR3 in DNA: TGTGCCAGCAGCCAAGATTTGGGAGGGCCCGAGCAGTACTTC.